The 21 T cell receptor beta chains given below trace back to one sample, sequenced in a study of T cells in Graves' hyperthyroidism and ophthalmopathy. RNA transcripts yielded amplified TCR beta CDR3 regions. With the HTBI primer set, the TCR CDR3 went through a first round of RT-PCR. Each CDR3 protein gets one entry after TCRdb re-called the multiplex PCR reads with MiXCR. There are around 350,000 distinct CDR3 sequences in the sample; approximately 15% occur only once, and about 27% lies in the top ten. The source material was blood. The receptors stem from a woman aged 18-29 years with Graves' hyperthyroidism that later progressed to Graves' ophthalmopathy.

The chain links TRBV6-1 to TRBJ2-1, with 13 bases aligning to TRBD2. Germline V gives CDR1 MNHNS, CDR2 SASEGT. V lost 7 bases to trimming and J lost 0 bases; unmatched junction nucleotides: 9. The CDR3 is made up of 18 amino acids. The CDR3 region has the DNA TGTGCCAGCAATGGGCGGACTAGCGGGAGTGGCTCCTACAATGAGCAGTTCTTC. Translated, it gives CASNGRTSGSGSYNEQFF.

A word on this clonotype: It may be a read error: a sequence one base away is much more abundant. This chain links TRBV30 with TRBJ1-1, with 8 nucleotides matching TRBD1. Germline CDR1 is GTSNPN and CDR2 is SVGIG (reference sequence). The CDR3 covers 13 residues. J lost 1 base, V lost 4 bases, and 2 bases had no gene match. The CDR3 here is CAWKDRENTEAFF. The CDR3 nucleotides are TGTGCCTGGAAGGACAGGGAGAACACTGAAGCTTTCTTT. The full variable domain, its missing parts supplied by reference TRBV30 and TRBJ1-1, is SQTIHQWPATLVQPVGSPLSLECTVEGTSNPNLYWYRQAAGRGLQLLFYSVGIGQISSEVPQNLSASRPQDRQFILSSKKLLLSDSGFYLCAWKDRENTEAFFGQGTRLTVV.

The genes are TRBV4-3 and TRBJ1-2; no reliable D call. Germline V CDR1 and CDR2: LGHNA, YSLEER. V shed 0 bases and J shed 6 bases, with 11 bases lying between them. This CDR3 is 14 amino acids long. The CDR3 is CASSQDVPEDGYTF. Here the CDR3 DNA reads TGCGCCAGCAGCCAAGATGTTCCTGAGGATGGCTACACCTTC.

This clonotype has only a few counts. The chain combines TRBV4-3 with TRBJ2-7; TRBD1 or TRBD2 may be the D gene (5 bases each). This CDR3 has 15 amino acids. Germline V CDR1 and CDR2: LGHNA, YSLEER. Trimming removed 0 bases from V and 3 bases from J, with 12 bases in between. CDR3 in amino acids: CASSQDPGRSYEQYF. CDR3 nucleotide sequence: TGCGCCAGCAGCCAAGATCCGGGACGCAGCTACGAGCAGTACTTC.

This clonotype was seen only a few times. V and J are TRBV3-1 and TRBJ2-7; 8 bases line up with TRBD2. This CDR3 is built from 18 residues. Germline assignment: CDR1 LGHDT and CDR2 YNNKEL (reference sequence). The ends lost 0 bases at V and 4 bases at J; junction bases unmatched: 14. The CDR3, as DNA: TGTGCCAGCAGCCAAGATGTTCTAGCGGGCGTATCCTTATACGAGCAGTACTTC. Amino acids: CASSQDVLAGVSLYEQYF.

This clonotype was seen ten or more times. The chain employs TRBV27 and TRBJ1-4; the D is unclear. The CDR3 has 15 amino acids. The V end was cut by 5 bases, the J end by 0 bases, with 10 bases between. Germline loops: CDR1 MNHEY, CDR2 SMNVEV (reference sequence). CDR3 sequence: CASSPGGPTNEKLFF. CDR3 bases: TGTGCCAGCAGTCCCGGAGGTCCAACTAATGAAAAACTGTTTTTT.

This clonotype was counted ten times or more. J is TRBJ1-1 and V is TRBV12-3 or TRBV12-4; TRBD1 matches 10 bases. V was pared by 4 bases and J by 1 base, with 9 bases of the junction left unmatched. The CDR3 sequence is 17 residues long. This CDR3 is CASSSSGTGARNTEAFF. CDR3 nucleotides: TGTGCCAGCAGTTCCTCCGGGACAGGGGCTCGGAACACTGAAGCTTTCTTT.

There are many counts of this clonotype. The chain uses TRBV15 and TRBJ2-2; 13 bases map to TRBD2. The CDR3 is 18 amino acids. The junction had 9 bases not matched to a gene; V was cut back by 3 bases and J by 5 bases. Germline CDR1 LNHNV, CDR2 YYDKDF (reference sequence). The DNA of the CDR3 is TGTGCCACCAGCAGCAGTTCTGGACTAGCGGGAGATACCGGGGAGCTGTTTTTT. This gives the protein CATSSSSGLAGDTGELFF.

This chain links TRBV5-4 with TRBJ2-2; TRBD1 matches at 7 bases. With V trimmed by 3 bases and J by 2 bases, 16 bases remained unmatched. Germline CDR1 SGHNT, CDR2 YYREEE (reference sequence). The CDR3 contains 19 residues. The CDR3 reads CASSSPGQKELSNTGELFF. The CDR3 coding sequence is TGTGCCAGCAGCTCTCCGGGACAGAAGGAGCTATCAAACACCGGGGAGCTGTTTTTT.

This clonotype occurred many times. This chain links TRBV10-3 with TRBJ1-1, with D tentatively TRBD1 (6 bases). CDR1 is ENHRY, CDR2 SYGVKD, per germline. The length of the CDR3 is 13 residues. Trimming removed 5 bases from V and 3 bases from J, with 10 bases in between. The CDR3, as DNA: TGTGCCATCAGTCGGGGGCTTGACACTGAAGCTTTCTTT. Translated, it gives CAISRGLDTEAFF.

This clonotype occurred many times. This chain uses TRBV7-2 with TRBJ2-1; no clear D gene. In germline, CDR1 is SGHTA, CDR2 FQGNSA. The germline V and J ends were trimmed by 6 bases and 9 bases, with 21 bases remaining between them. This CDR3 region has 15 residues. CDR3 protein: CASSPMRPSLGEQFF. The CDR3 bases are TGTGCCAGCAGTCCCATGCGGCCTAGTCTAGGTGAGCAGTTCTTC.

This clonotype was detected ten times or more. The rearrangement joins TRBV20-1 to TRBJ2-7; 13 bases line up with TRBD2. Germline lookup yields CDR1 DFQATT and CDR2 SNEGSKA (reference sequence). J was trimmed by 4 bases and V by 5 bases; bases with no gene match: 5. The CDR3 loop spans 14 amino acids. The CDR3 sequence is CSAGTSGIRYEQYF. CDR3 DNA sequence: TGCAGTGCTGGGACTAGCGGGATAAGATACGAGCAGTACTTC.

This clonotype has just a few counts. The chain uses TRBV14 and TRBJ2-5, with D tentatively TRBD1 or TRBD2 (5 bases each). CDR3 size: 14 residues. With 1 base removed from V and 7 bases from J, the gap between germline ends came to 13 bases. The V gene's germline CDR1 is SGHDN and CDR2 FVKESK. In DNA form, the CDR3 reads TGTGCCAGCAGCCAAGGGGGGTTTGGCGGGACCCAGTACTTC. It translates to CASSQGGFGGTQYF.

The sample holds one count of this clonotype. J is TRBJ2-6 and V is TRBV28; TRBD2 might be the D (6 bases). Germline-derived CDR1 and CDR2 are MDHEN and SYDVKM. V was shortened by 6 bases and J by 0 bases, with 9 bases between the two germline ends. The length of the CDR3 is 15 residues. Written as DNA, the CDR3 is TGTGCCAGCAGAGACGGGGGCTCTGGGGCCAACGTCCTGACTTTC. Protein product: CASRDGGSGANVLTF.

The V and J genes are TRBV5-8 and TRBJ2-5; unclear D gene. CDR3 length equals 12 residues. Trimming cost V 1 base and J 4 bases, with 5 bases left between them. CDR1 is SGHTS and CDR2 is YDEGEE in the germline V gene. The CDR3 DNA is TGTGCCAGCAGCTTGATCCGAGAGACCCAGTACTTC. Amino acid sequence: CASSLIRETQYF.

This clonotype turned up a few times. The gene calls are TRBV27 and TRBJ2-7; no definite D call. CDR3 length: 14 residues. V gave up 3 bases and J gave up 3 bases, with 12 bases separating them. Germline assignment: CDR1 MNHEY and CDR2 SMNVEV (reference sequence). The CDR3 region is CASSLSSRIYEQYF. As DNA, the CDR3 is TGTGCCAGCAGTTTGTCCAGCAGGATCTACGAGCAGTACTTC.

In its sample, this clonotype was seen many times. The chain uses TRBV3-1 and TRBJ2-5; 10 nucleotides match TRBD1. The CDR3 extends over 15 amino acids. Germline-derived CDR1 and CDR2 are LGHDT and YNNKEL (reference sequence). V lost 5 bases to trimming and J lost 4 bases; unmatched junction nucleotides: 7. CDR3 coding DNA: TGTGCCAGCAGCACTTCGACAGGGGGCAGAGAGACCCAGTACTTC. This encodes CASSTSTGGRETQYF.

A word on this clonotype: A single base separates this from a much larger clone, so it may be a read error. V is TRBV20-1 and J is TRBJ2-7; 11 bases are a match to TRBD2. This CDR3 spans 15 amino acids. Per germline, CDR1 DFQATT and CDR2 SNEGSKA (reference sequence). As DNA, the CDR3 is TGCAGTGCCACTAGCGGGAGTTTAGGTAGCGACGAGCTGTACTTC. Translation gives CSATSGSLGSDELYF.

The table lists this clonotype with many counts. The chain recombines TRBV28 with TRBJ1-5; D not certain. Trimming pared 2 bases from V and 0 bases from J, leaving 14 bases between. CDR1 is MDHEN and CDR2 is SYDVKM in the germline V gene. The CDR3 spans 17 residues. Here the CDR3 reads CASSLTTGQSSNQPQHF. The CDR3 DNA is TGTGCCAGCAGTTTAACGACTGGGCAGTCTAGCAATCAGCCCCAGCATTTT.

This clonotype was seen a handful of times. The chain combines TRBV9 with TRBJ1-2; 9 nucleotides match TRBD1. With V trimmed by 5 bases and J by 7 bases, 9 bases remained unmatched. Germline values: CDR1 SGDLS, CDR2 YYNGEE. CDR3 length: 14 residues. The DNA for the CDR3 is TGTGCCAGCAGTTCCACAGGGGGCGAAGGTGGCTACACCTTC. This translates into CASSSTGGEGGYTF. Full variable domain (missing parts from reference TRBV9 and TRBJ1-2): DSGVTQTPKHLITATGQRVTLRCSPRSGDLSVYWYQQSLDQGLQFLIQYYNGEERAKGNILERFSAQQFPDLHSELNLSSLELGDSALYFCASSSTGGEGGYTFGSGTRLTVV.

This sequence joins TRBV9 and TRBJ1-2, with 9 bases that match TRBD1. The length of the CDR3 is 15 residues. Germline values: CDR1 SGDLS, CDR2 YYNGEE. V gave up 3 bases and J gave up 3 bases; unmatched junction bases: 6. The CDR3 region is CASSAGTGFYYGYTF. The DNA for the CDR3 is TGTGCCAGCAGCGCCGGGACAGGGTTTTACTATGGCTACACCTTC.